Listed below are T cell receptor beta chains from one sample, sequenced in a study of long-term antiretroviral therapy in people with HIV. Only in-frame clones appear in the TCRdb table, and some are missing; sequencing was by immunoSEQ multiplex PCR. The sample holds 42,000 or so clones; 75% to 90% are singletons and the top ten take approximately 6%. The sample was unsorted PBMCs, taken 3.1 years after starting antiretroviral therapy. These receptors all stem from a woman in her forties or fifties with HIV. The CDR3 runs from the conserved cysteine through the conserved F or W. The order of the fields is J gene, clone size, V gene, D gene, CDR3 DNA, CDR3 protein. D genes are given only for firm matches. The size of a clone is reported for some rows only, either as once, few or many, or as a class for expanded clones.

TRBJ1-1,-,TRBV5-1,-,TGCGCCAGCAGCCCGGTGCCGGGGGGCGGGGGGAACACTGAAGCTTTCTTT,CASSPVPGGGGNTEAFF
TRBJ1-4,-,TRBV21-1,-,TGTGCCAGCAGCAAAGTGGGGGGACAGTCAGAGGAAAAACTGTTTTTT,CASSKVGGQSEEKLFF
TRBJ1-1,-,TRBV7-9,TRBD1,TGTGCCGGACAGGGGACGAACACTGAAGCTTTCTTT,CAGQGTNTEAFF
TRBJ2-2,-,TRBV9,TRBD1,TGTGCCAGCAGCGTAGCGGGACAGGGGCTTTCGAACACCGGGGAGCTGTTTTTT,CASSVAGQGLSNTGELFF
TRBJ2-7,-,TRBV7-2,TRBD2,TGTGCCAGCAGCCCGATGGGGCTAGCGGCAGACTCCTACGAGCAGTACTTC,CASSPMGLAADSYEQYF
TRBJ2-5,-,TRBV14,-,TGTGCCAGCAGCCAAGAGGGGTGGCAGACCCAGTACTTC,CASSQEGWQTQYF
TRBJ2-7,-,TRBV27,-,TGTGCCAGCAGTTTATCGAGTCGGGGGACCGAGCAGTACTTC,CASSLSSRGTEQYF
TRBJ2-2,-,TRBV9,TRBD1,TGTGCCAGCAGCGGATCATCAGGACAGGGGCACACCGGGGAGCTGTTTTTT,CASSGSSGQGHTGELFF
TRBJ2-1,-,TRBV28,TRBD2,TGTGCCAGCAGTTTACTCGTAGCGGGGGGCCGGGGTGAGCAGTTCTTC,CASSLLVAGGRGEQFF
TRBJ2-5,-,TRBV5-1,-,TGCGCCAGCAGCCCGCGCCGGGACAATGGAGAAGAGACCCAGTACTTC,CASSPRRDNGEETQYF
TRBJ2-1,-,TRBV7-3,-,TGTGCCAGCAGCTTAACGTTTGCCCCGGATGAGCAGTTCTTC,CASSLTFAPDEQFF
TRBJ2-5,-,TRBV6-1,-,TGTGCCAGCAGTGAAGCGCTTCGAGGCACGGGTGGGGAGACCCAGTACTTC,CASSEALRGTGGETQYF
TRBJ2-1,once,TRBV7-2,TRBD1,TGTGCCAGCAGCTTCACCGGGACAGGGCCCAATGAGCAGTTCTTC,CASSFTGTGPNEQFF
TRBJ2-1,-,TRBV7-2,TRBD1,TGTGCCAGCAGCTTAAACAGGGGCTATGAGCAGTTCTTC,CASSLNRGYEQFF
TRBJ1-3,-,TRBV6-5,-,TGTGCCAGCAGTTACTCGAGCCGGGACTCTGGAAACACCATATATTTT,CASSYSSRDSGNTIYF
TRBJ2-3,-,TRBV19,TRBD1,TGTGCCAGTAGTATCCGATTGGACAGGTGGCCAGATACGCAGTATTTT,CASSIRLDRWPDTQYF
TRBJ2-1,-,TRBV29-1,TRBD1,TGCAGCGTTGAATGGACAGGGATGTACAATGAGCAGTTCTTC,CSVEWTGMYNEQFF
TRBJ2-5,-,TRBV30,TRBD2,TGTGCCTGGAGTGTGGGGCTAGCGGGGAAAGAGACCCAGTACTTC,CAWSVGLAGKETQYF
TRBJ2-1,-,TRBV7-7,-,TGTGCTAGCAGCCAAGGGACCTTCACCGGTGAGCAGTTCTTC,CASSQGTFTGEQFF
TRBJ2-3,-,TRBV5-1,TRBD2,TGCGCCAGCAGCTTCCCCGGGACTAGCGGGGTCACAGATACGCAGTATTTT,CASSFPGTSGVTDTQYF
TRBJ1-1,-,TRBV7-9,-,TGTGCCAGCAGCCAAACAGGGTTCACTGAAGCTTTCTTT,CASSQTGFTEAFF
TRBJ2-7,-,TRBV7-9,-,TGTGCCAGCGGGTGGGTCCCAATGGGGGAGCAGTACTTC,CASGWVPMGEQYF
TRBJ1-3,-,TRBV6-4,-,TGTGCCAGCAGTGAGGGTCCGGGAGCTGGAAACACCATATATTTT,CASSEGPGAGNTIYF
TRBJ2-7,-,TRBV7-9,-,TGTGCCAGCAGCTTTGGAGGGACAGCCTCCTACGAGCAGTACTTC,CASSFGGTASYEQYF
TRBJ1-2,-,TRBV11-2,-,TGTGCCTCAACCCCCAATCTTGGTGGATATGGCTACACCTTC,CASTPNLGGYGYTF
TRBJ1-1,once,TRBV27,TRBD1,TGTGCCAGCAGTTTAATTACAGGGGGGCACACTGAAGCTTTCTTT,CASSLITGGHTEAFF
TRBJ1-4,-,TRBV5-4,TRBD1,TGTGCCAGCAGCCTGAGACAGGGCCCTAATGAAAAACTGTTTTTT,CASSLRQGPNEKLFF
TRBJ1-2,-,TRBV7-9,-,TGTGCCAGCAGCTCAGGTGGGGAAGGGGCAGGGAGACATGGCTACACCTTC,CASSSGGEGAGRHGYTF
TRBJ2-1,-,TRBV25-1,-,TGTGCCAGCAGTGGGATACCTCGGGGCTACAATGAGCAGTTCTTC,CASSGIPRGYNEQFF
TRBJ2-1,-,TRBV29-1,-,TGCAGCGTTGAGGGGGGTGGAAATGAGCAGTTCTTC,CSVEGGGNEQFF
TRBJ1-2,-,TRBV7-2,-,TGTGCCAGCAGCGATACCCCCAACTATGGCTACACCTTC,CASSDTPNYGYTF
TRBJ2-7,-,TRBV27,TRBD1,TGTGCCAGCAGTTCCACAGGGGATATATCCTACGAGCAGTACTTC,CASSSTGDISYEQYF
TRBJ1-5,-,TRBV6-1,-,TGTGCCAGCACCCCGGCGGGGGGGGGCGGACAGCCCCAGCATTTT,CASTPAGGGGQPQHF
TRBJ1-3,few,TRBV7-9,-,TGTGCCAGCAGCGAACAGGGCGGCGTTGGAAACACCATATATTTT,CASSEQGGVGNTIYF
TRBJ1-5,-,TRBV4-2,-,TGTGCCAGCAGCCAAGCAATGGATCAGCCCCAGCATTTT,CASSQAMDQPQHF
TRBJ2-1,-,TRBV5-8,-,TGTGCCAGCAGCTTCATAAGGGCCCAGCAGTTCTTC,CASSFIRAQQFF
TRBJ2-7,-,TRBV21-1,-,TGTGCCAGCAGCAAAGGACGCCCTGCGGGCTACTCCTACGAGCAGTACTTC,CASSKGRPAGYSYEQYF
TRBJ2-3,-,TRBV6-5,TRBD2,TGTGCCAGCAGTTACTTAGCGGGGGCCAGGGGAACGCAGTATTTT,CASSYLAGARGTQYF
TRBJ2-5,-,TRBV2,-,TGTGCCAGCAGTCTTGAGACCCAGTACTTC,CASSLETQYF
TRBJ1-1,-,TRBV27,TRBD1,TGTGCCAGCAGTCCGTACCGGGACAGGAACACTGAAGCTTTCTTT,CASSPYRDRNTEAFF
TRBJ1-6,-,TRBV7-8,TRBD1,TGTGCCAGCAGCTTCACCAGATTGACAGGGGGCGTCCACTTT,CASSFTRLTGGVHF
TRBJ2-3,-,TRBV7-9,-,TGTGCCAGGGCAGAGGGTACGCAGTATTTT,CARAEGTQYF
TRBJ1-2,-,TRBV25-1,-,TGTGCCAGCAGTACAAACGTAGGGTATGGCTACACCTTC,CASSTNVGYGYTF
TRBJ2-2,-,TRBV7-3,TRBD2,TGTGCCAGCAGCCCCTTGGCGGGGGGGCATACCGGGGAGCTGTTTTTT,CASSPLAGGHTGELFF
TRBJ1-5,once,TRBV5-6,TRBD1,TGTGCCAGCAGCTTGGGGGACAGGGGGCACCGCAATCAGCCCCAGCATTTT,CASSLGDRGHRNQPQHF
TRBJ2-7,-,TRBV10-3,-,TGTGCCATCAGTCCGGGACCCCTCCGTGACGAGCAGTACTTC,CAISPGPLRDEQYF
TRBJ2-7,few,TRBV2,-,TGTGCCAGCTCCTTCGGGGGCTACGAGCAGTACTTC,CASSFGGYEQYF
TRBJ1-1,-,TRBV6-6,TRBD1,TGTGCCAGCAGCGACAGGGAGAACACTGAAGCTTTCTTT,CASSDRENTEAFF
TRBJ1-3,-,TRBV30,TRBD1,TGTGCCTGGAGTTCCCCGACAGGGTTTGGAAACACCATATATTTT,CAWSSPTGFGNTIYF
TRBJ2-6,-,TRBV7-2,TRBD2,TGTGCCAGCAGCTTACTAGCGGGACAGCCCCTCTCTGGGGCCAACGTCCTGACTTTC,CASSLLAGQPLSGANVLTF
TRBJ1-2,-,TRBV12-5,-,TGTGCTAGTGGTTTGGGTAGACAGAATGGCTACACCTTC,CASGLGRQNGYTF